This T cell receptor (beta chain) comes out of a study of beta chain features in type 1 diabetes. V was shortened by 6 bases and J by 4 bases, with 12 bases between the two germline ends. The CDR3 consists of 14 residues. CDR1 is MNHNS, CDR2 SASEGT, per germline. Purities over 95% were achieved in all sorted populations. The investigators reverse transcribed all of the isolated RNA, so they sequenced expressed TCRB transcripts. The method was immunoSEQ multiplex PCR; TCRdb's version includes in-frame clones alone and lacks a portion of them. The sample shows 150,000 to 190,000 clones, about 8.5% of them seen only once.

This TCR was recovered from a man between 18 and 35 years old in good health. The specimen sequenced was central memory CD4+ T cells from blood. The V and J genes are TRBV6-1 and TRBJ2-2; no reliable D call. The CDR3 DNA follows: TGTGCCAGCAGCGGTGGCCGAGGCACCGGGGAGCTGTTTTTT. Translating it yields CASSGGRGTGELFF.